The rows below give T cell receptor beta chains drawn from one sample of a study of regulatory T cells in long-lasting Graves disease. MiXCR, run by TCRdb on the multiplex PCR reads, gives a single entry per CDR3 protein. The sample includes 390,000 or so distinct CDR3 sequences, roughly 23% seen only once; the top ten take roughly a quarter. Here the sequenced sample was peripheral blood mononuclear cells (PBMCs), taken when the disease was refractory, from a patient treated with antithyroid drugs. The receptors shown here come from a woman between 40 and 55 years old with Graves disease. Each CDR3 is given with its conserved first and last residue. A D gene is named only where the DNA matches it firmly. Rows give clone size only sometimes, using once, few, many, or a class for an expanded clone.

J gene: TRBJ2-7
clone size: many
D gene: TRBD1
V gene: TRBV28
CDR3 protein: CASTQGQTHDEQYF
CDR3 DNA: TGTGCCAGCACCCAGGGACAGACCCACGACGAGCAGTACTTC

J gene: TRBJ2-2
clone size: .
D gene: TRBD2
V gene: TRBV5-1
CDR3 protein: CASREHSLAAVIANTGELFF
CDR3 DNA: TGCGCCAGCAGGGAACATAGTCTAGCGGCTGTAATAGCGAACACCGGGGAGCTGTTTTTT

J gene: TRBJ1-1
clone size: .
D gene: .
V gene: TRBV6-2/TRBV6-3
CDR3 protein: CASSLGDSNTEAFF
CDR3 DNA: TGTGCCAGCAGTCTAGGGGACTCGAACACTGAAGCTTTCTTT

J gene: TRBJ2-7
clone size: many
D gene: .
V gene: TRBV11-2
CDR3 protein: CASRRTSDDEQYF
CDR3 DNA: TGTGCCAGCAGACGGACCTCTGATGACGAGCAGTACTTC

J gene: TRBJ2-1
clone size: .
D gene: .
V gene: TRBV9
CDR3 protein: CASSARQSSYNEQFF
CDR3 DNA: TGTGCCAGCAGCGCGCGGCAGAGCTCCTACAATGAGCAGTTCTTC

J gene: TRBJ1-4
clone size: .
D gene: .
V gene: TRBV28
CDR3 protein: CASGSLPLFF
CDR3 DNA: TGTGCCAGCGGGTCTTTGCCCTTGTTTTTT

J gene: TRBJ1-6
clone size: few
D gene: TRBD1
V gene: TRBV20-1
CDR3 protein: CSADREGNSPLHF
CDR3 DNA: TGCAGTGCAGACAGGGAAGGGAATTCACCCCTCCACTTT

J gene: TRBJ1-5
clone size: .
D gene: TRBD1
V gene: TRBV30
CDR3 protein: CAWGRQGYNQPQHF
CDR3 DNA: TGTGCCTGGGGAAGACAGGGTTACAATCAGCCCCAGCATTTT

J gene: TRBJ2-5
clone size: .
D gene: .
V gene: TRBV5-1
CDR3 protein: CASSTGRRGQETQYF
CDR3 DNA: TGCGCCAGCAGCACCGGCAGGAGGGGACAAGAGACCCAGTACTTC

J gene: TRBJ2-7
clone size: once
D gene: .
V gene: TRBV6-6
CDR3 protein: CASSYSMGSSYEQYF
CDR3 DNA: TGTGCCAGCAGTTACTCGATGGGGAGCTCCTACGAGCAGTACTTC

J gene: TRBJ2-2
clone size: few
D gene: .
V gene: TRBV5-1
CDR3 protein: CASRLTVANTGELFF
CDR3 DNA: TGCGCCAGCAGACTAACCGTGGCGAACACCGGGGAGCTGTTTTTT

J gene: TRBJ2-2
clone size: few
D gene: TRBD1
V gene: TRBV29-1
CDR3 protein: CSVPDRVSGELFF
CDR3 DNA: TGCAGCGTTCCCGACAGGGTGTCCGGGGAGCTGTTTTTT

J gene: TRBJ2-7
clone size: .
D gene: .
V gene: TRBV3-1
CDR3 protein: CASSLRDLAYEQYF
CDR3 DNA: TGTGCCAGCAGCCTGCGGGACTTAGCCTACGAGCAGTACTTC

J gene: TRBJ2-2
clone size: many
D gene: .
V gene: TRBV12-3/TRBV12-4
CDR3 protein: CASSFFADPGELFF
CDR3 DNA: TGTGCCAGCAGTTTTTTCGCAGACCCCGGGGAGCTGTTTTTT

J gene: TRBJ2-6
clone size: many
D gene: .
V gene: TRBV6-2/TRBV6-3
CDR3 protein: CASSSLRGGLSGANVLTF
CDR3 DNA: TGTGCCAGCAGTTCCCTCCGAGGAGGCCTCTCTGGGGCCAACGTCCTGACTTTC

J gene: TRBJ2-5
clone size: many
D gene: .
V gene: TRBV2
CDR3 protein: CASSELGLQETQYF
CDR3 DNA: TGTGCCAGCAGTGAATTGGGACTCCAAGAGACCCAGTACTTC

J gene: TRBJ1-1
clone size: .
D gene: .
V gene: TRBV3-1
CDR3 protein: CASSQPGAGTEAFF
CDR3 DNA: TGTGCCAGCAGCCAGCCGGGGGCAGGGACTGAAGCTTTCTTT

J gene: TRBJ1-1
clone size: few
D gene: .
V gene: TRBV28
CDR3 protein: CANSSRTTSAEAFF
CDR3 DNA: TGTGCCAACAGTTCAAGGACTACCTCCGCTGAAGCTTTCTTT

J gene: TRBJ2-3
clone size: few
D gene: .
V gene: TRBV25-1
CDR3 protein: CASSEYRGSAQYF
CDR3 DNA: TGTGCCAGCAGTGAATATAGGGGATCTGCGCAGTATTTT

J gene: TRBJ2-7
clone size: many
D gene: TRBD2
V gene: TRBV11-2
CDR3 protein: CASSPVGRTSPYEQYF
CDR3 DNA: TGTGCCAGCAGCCCAGTGGGCAGGACTAGTCCCTACGAGCAGTACTTC

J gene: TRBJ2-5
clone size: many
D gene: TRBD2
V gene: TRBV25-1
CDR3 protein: CASSDFGLAGVGETQYF
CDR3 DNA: TGTGCCAGCAGTGACTTCGGACTAGCGGGAGTGGGGGAGACCCAGTACTTC

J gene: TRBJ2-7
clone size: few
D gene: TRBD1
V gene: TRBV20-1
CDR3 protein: CSARAGQGVGYEQYF
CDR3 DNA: TGCAGTGCTAGAGCGGGACAGGGGGTAGGGTACGAGCAGTACTTC

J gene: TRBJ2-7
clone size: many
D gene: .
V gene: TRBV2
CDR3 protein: CARDRFGEQYF
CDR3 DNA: TGTGCCAGAGACAGATTTGGGGAGCAGTACTTC

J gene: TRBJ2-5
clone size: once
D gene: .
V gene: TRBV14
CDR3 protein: CASSRGPPRDSHYF
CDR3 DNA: TGTGCCAGCAGCCGGGGACCGCCCAGGGACTCCCACTACTTC

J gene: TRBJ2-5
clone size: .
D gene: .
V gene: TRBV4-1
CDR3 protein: CASSRTGTLQETQYF
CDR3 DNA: TGCGCCAGCAGCCGCACCGGGACGCTCCAAGAGACCCAGTACTTC

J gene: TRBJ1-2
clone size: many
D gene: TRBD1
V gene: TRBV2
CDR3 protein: CATGTGGNWGYTF
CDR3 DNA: TGTGCCACCGGGACAGGGGGCAATTGGGGCTACACCTTC

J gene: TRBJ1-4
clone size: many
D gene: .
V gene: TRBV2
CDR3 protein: CASQGPEKLFF
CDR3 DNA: TGTGCCAGTCAGGGACCTGAAAAACTGTTTTTT

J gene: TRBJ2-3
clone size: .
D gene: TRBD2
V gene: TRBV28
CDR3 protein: CASSLRPSGFTDTQYF
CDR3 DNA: TGTGCCAGCAGTTTACGACCTAGCGGGTTCACAGATACGCAGTATTTT

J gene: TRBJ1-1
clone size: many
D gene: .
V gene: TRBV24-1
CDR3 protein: CATSDLFGTEAFF
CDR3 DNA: TGTGCCACCAGTGATTTGTTCGGCACTGAAGCTTTCTTT

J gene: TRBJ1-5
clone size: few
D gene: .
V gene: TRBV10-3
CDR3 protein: CAISERWDGDFYQPQHF
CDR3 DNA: TGTGCCATCAGTGAGCGATGGGACGGGGATTTTTATCAGCCCCAGCATTTT

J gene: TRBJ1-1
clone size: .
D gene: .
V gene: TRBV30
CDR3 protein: CAWERLRNTEAFF
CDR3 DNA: TGTGCCTGGGAACGACTCCGGAACACTGAAGCTTTCTTT

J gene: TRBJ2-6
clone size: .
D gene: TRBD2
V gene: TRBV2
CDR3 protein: CASSTIRLAGASGANVLTF
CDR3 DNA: TGTGCCAGCAGCACGATAAGACTAGCGGGAGCCTCTGGGGCCAACGTCCTGACTTTC

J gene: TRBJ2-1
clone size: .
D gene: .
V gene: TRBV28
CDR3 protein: CASSFGAGGGNEQFF
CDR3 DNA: TGTGCCAGCAGTTTCGGGGCAGGGGGGGGTAATGAGCAGTTCTTC

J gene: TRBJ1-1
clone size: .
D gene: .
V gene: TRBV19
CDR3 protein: CASSMRLDTEAFF
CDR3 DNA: TGTGCCAGTAGTATGCGATTAGACACTGAAGCTTTCTTT

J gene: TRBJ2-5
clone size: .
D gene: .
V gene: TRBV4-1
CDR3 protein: CASSQGWGEETQYF
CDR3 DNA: TGCGCCAGCAGCCAGGGATGGGGGGAAGAGACCCAGTACTTC

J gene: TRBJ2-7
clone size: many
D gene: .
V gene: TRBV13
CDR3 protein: CASSGGRQGVSYEQYF
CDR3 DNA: TGTGCCAGCAGCGGAGGCCGGCAGGGCGTCTCCTACGAGCAGTACTTC

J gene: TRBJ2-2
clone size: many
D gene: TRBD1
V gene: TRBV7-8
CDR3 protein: CASSLFGTAFTGELFF
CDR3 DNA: TGTGCCAGCAGCTTATTTGGGACAGCGTTCACCGGGGAGCTGTTTTTT

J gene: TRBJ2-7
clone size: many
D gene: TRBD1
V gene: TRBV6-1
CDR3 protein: CASRPPRDRATYEQYF
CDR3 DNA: TGTGCCAGCAGGCCCCCACGGGACAGGGCCACCTACGAGCAGTACTTC

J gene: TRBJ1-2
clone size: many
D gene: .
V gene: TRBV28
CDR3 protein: CASSLTLGGMGYTF
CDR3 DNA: TGTGCCAGCAGTTTAACCCTGGGGGGCATGGGCTACACCTTC

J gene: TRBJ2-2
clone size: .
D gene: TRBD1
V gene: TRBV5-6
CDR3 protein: CASSRTGTANTGELFF
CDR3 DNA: TGTGCCAGCAGCCGAACCGGGACAGCCAACACCGGGGAGCTGTTTTTT

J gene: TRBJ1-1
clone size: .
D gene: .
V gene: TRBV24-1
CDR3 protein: CATSGIEASNTEAFF
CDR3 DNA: TGTGCCACCAGTGGAATCGAGGCTTCTAACACTGAAGCTTTCTTT

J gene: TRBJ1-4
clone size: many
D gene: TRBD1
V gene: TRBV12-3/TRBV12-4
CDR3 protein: CASSFRTGTEKLFF
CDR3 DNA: TGTGCCAGCAGTTTTAGGACAGGGACTGAAAAACTGTTTTTT

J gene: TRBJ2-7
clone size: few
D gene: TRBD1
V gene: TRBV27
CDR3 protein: CASRYQGAYEQYF
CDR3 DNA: TGTGCCAGCAGGTACCAGGGGGCCTACGAGCAGTACTTC

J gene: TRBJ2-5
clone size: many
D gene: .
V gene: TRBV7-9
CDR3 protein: CASSLVGFQETQYF
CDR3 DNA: TGTGCCAGCAGCTTAGTTGGCTTCCAAGAGACCCAGTACTTC